This T cell receptor (beta chain) was sequenced for a study of cytomegalovirus exposure and HLA in healthy donors. Study-level points and caveats: Later on, an analysis tied roughly 17,000 TCR beta sequences to HLA alleles at 0.05 false discovery rate. Data from an earlier analysis indicated that most TCR beta V segments were productive either about 87% or about 30% of the time. Sequence variants that were highly shared formed a cluster that was likely a sequencing artifact. Cytomegalovirus status, reportedly, was diagnosed with high specificity and sensitivity by the classifier.

The CDR3 covers 13 residues. The V and J ends lost 6 bases and 1 base respectively, with 11 bases between them. Germline V gives CDR1 SGHDT, CDR2 YYEEEE. Worth noting for this clone: Antigen specificity is unknown.

Vbeta (60) and Jbeta (13) primers were used in the PCR. Produced via immunoSEQ multiplex PCR; TCRdb's table is partial and in-frame only. The top ten clones hold roughly 35% of a sample with some 51,000 clones, 65% to 80% of them seen once. The sequencing sample was made of PBMCs. The chain is built from TRBV5-6 and TRBJ2-7; tentative D call: TRBD1 (6 bases). This clonotype originated in a man aged 40-49 years in good health and CMV-seropositive. The CDR3 nucleotides are TGTGCCAGCATCCTAGGGGGATCCTACGAGCAGTACTTC. It encodes CASILGGSYEQYF. Combining the CDR3 with reference TRBV5-6 and TRBJ2-7 gives the whole variable domain DAGVTQSPTHLIKTRGQQVTLRCSPKSGHDTVSWYQQALGQGPQFIFQYYEEEERQRGNFPDRFSGHQFPNYSSELNVNALLLGDSALYLCASILGGSYEQYFGPGTRLTVT.